Following are 24 T cell receptor beta chains from one sample sequenced in a study of T cells after yellow fever vaccination. TCRdb used MiXCR to reprocess the 5' RACE reads, holding one entry per CDR3 protein. The sample records about 630,000 distinct CDR3 sequences, around 12% being singletons. The sequencing here drew on PBMCs, taken on the day of the yellow fever booster vaccination. The origin of the receptors is a man aged 30 to 45 who received the YFV17D yellow fever vaccine.

The chain recombines TRBV12-3 or TRBV12-4 with TRBJ1-5; a weak D match, TRBD1 (5 bases). Trimming shortened V by 3 bases and J by 7 bases, and 10 bases separated the two germline ends. The CDR3 spans 13 residues. The CDR3 here is CASSFPGNQPQHF. CDR3 DNA: TGTGCCAGCAGTTTCCCAGGGAACCAGCCCCAGCATTTT.

This chain connects TRBV4-3 to TRBJ2-3; D perhaps matches TRBD2 (5 bases). Germline V gene sequence: CDR1 LGHNA, CDR2 YSLEER. The germline V and J ends were trimmed by 4 bases and 0 bases, with 11 bases remaining between them. This CDR3 is built from 15 residues. CDR3 nucleotides: TGCGCCAGCAGCCTGACTATCTCAAGCACAGATACGCAGTATTTT. Translating gives CASSLTISSTDTQYF.

This clonotype was recorded a few times. The genes are TRBV6-5 and TRBJ2-5, with D unresolved. The germline CDR1 and CDR2 sequences are MNHEY and SVGAGI. CDR3 length: 12 residues. V was trimmed by 2 bases and J by 3 bases, leaving 4 bases between them. CDR3: CASSYTEETQYF. The CDR3 DNA sequence: TGTGCCAGCAGTTACACAGAAGAGACCCAGTACTTC.

At least ten counts were recorded for this clonotype. The CDR3 DNA follows: TGTGCCAGCAGTTTAGGGTTTCAAGAGACCCAGTACTTC. Its protein product is CASSLGFQETQYF. The chain is built from TRBV12-3 or TRBV12-4 and TRBJ2-5; D is uncertain. The V and J ends lost 1 base and 2 bases respectively, with 5 bases between them. The CDR3 runs 13 residues.

The chain joins TRBV29-1 to TRBJ2-2, with D perhaps TRBD1 or TRBD2 (7 bases each). Trimming removed 7 bases at V and 7 bases at J, with 22 bases between. This CDR3 has 15 amino acids. Per germline, CDR1 SQVTM and CDR2 ANQGSEA. The CDR3 reads CSAVPQGRGSGELFF. The CDR3 bases are TGCAGCGCCGTCCCACAGGGGAGGGGCAGCGGGGAGCTGTTTTTT.

This clonotype was seen a few times. This chain connects TRBV20-1 to TRBJ2-7, with 11 bases lining up with TRBD2. The CDR3 is 14 residues long. Germline values: CDR1 DFQATT, CDR2 SNEGSKA (reference sequence). The V segment lost 6 bases and the J segment 3 bases; nucleotides outside the gene matches: 7. CDR3 nucleotides: TGCAGTGCCCCCAGCACTAGCGGGAGCTACGAGCAGTACTTC. Translation gives CSAPSTSGSYEQYF.

The CDR3 spells CASSEAGRRREGLFF. Written as DNA, the CDR3 is TGTGCCAGCAGTGAAGCTGGGCGCCGGAGGGAGGGGCTGTTTTTT. J is TRBJ2-2 and V is TRBV6-1; 7 bases fit TRBD2. In germline, CDR1 is MNHNS, CDR2 SASEGT. The trim removed 0 bases at V and 13 bases at J, leaving 11 bases unmatched. The CDR3 has 15 amino acids.

This chain uses TRBV2 with TRBJ2-1; possibly TRBD2 for D (5 bases). CDR1 and CDR2 (germline): SNHLY, FYNNEI. This CDR3 has 15 amino acids. Trimming took 3 bases from V and 1 from J, leaving 10 bases between them. The CDR3 loop reads CASSERTGSYNEQFF. DNA of the CDR3: TGTGCCAGCAGTGAGAGGACTGGGTCCTACAATGAGCAGTTCTTC.

Only a few counts were recorded for this clonotype. The V and J genes are TRBV7-2 and TRBJ1-4; a weak D match, TRBD1 (5 bases). The CDR3 length is 17 residues. Germline V CDR1 and CDR2: SGHTA, FQGNSA. V was cut by 0 bases and J by 2 bases, with 13 bases left in between. CDR3 nucleotide sequence: TGTGCCAGCAGCTTAGCTCCTGGGGGTATCACTAATGAAAAACTGTTTTTT. Amino acid sequence: CASSLAPGGITNEKLFF.

This clonotype was counted between two and nine times. The rearrangement uses TRBV19 and TRBJ1-2, with TRBD1 matching 7 bases. This CDR3 region has 15 residues. The J segment lost 8 bases and the V segment lost 3 bases, leaving 12 bases of the junction unmatched. Germline CDR1 and CDR2: LNHDA and SQIVND (reference sequence). CDR3 amino acids: CASSMLATGLDGYTF. CDR3 sequence (DNA): TGTGCCAGTAGTATGCTTGCGACAGGGCTTGACGGCTACACCTTC.

This clonotype has a handful of counts. The CDR3 sequence: CASARGGLDTGELFF. The CDR3 DNA sequence: TGTGCCAGCGCCCGGGGGGGATTAGACACCGGGGAGCTGTTTTTT. This rearrangement joins TRBV4-2 to TRBJ2-2; TRBD2 matches at 8 bases. Per the germline V gene, CDR1 is LGHNA and CDR2 is YNFKEQ. Trimming at V came to 8 bases and at J to 3 bases, leaving 8 bases not matched to a gene. The CDR3 covers 15 residues.

This clonotype has only a few counts. The chain links TRBV7-3 to TRBJ2-1; D remains ambiguous. V was shortened by 5 bases and J by 6 bases, with 11 bases between the two germline ends. The CDR3 runs to 13 residues. CDR1 and CDR2 (germline): SGHTA, FQGTGA. CDR3 sequence (DNA): TGTGCCAGCAGCCTATCGTTGGTCAATGAGCAGTTCTTC. It encodes CASSLSLVNEQFF.

This sequence joins TRBV5-1 and TRBJ1-1, with a tentative D call TRBD1 (6 bases). The V end was cut by 3 bases, the J end by 4 bases, with 13 bases between. From germline, CDR1 is SGHRS and CDR2 YFSETQ. This CDR3 spans 14 amino acids. CDR3 sequence reads: CASSSGGWGTEAFF. CDR3 coding DNA: TGCGCCAGCAGCTCCGGGGGCTGGGGCACTGAAGCTTTCTTT.

This clonotype was seen a few times. The chain joins TRBV24-1 to TRBJ2-5, with D possibly TRBD2 on 6 matching bases. The CDR3 length is 15 residues. Trimming took off 7 bases at V and 1 base at J, with 15 bases between the two ends. The V gene's germline CDR1 is KGHDR and CDR2 SFDVKD. The CDR3 protein is CATSVMGGVQETQYF. In nucleotides, the CDR3 is TGTGCCACCAGCGTCATGGGGGGAGTCCAAGAGACCCAGTACTTC.

This clonotype was seen only a few times. The V and J genes are TRBV5-1 and TRBJ2-1; 7 nucleotides align to TRBD2. The CDR3 runs 17 residues. Germline CDR1 SGHRS, CDR2 YFSETQ. With 4 bases clipped from V and 7 bases from J, the junction kept 17 bases outside the gene matches. This CDR3 is CASSVSARASGKNEQFF. The CDR3 DNA sequence: TGCGCCAGCAGCGTCAGCGCCCGGGCTAGCGGAAAAAATGAGCAGTTCTTC. The full variable domain, completed using reference TRBV5-1 and TRBJ2-1, is KAGVTQTPRYLIKTRGQQVTLSCSPISGHRSVSWYQQTPGQGLQFLFEYFSETQRNKGNFPGRFSGRQFSNSRSEMNVSTLELGDSALYLCASSVSARASGKNEQFFGPGTRLTVL.

The chain has TRBV3-1 and TRBJ1-3; D remains ambiguous. V was pared by 3 bases and J by 0 bases, with 15 bases between. The CDR3 covers 17 residues. In germline, CDR1 is LGHDT, CDR2 YNNKEL (reference sequence). This CDR3 reads CASSQGGLSASGNTIYF. CDR3 bases: TGTGCCAGCAGCCAGGGCGGGTTGAGCGCCTCTGGAAACACCATATATTTT.

This clonotype was counted a few times. The gene calls are TRBV7-9 and TRBJ2-7; the match to TRBD2 covers 9 bases. Germline V gives CDR1 SEHNR, CDR2 FQNEAQ (reference sequence). The J segment lost 0 bases and the V segment lost 5 bases, leaving 8 bases of the junction unmatched. The CDR3 runs to 16 residues. CDR3 sequence (DNA): TGTGCCAGCAGCACACGCCTAGCGGGACCCTCCTACGAGCAGTACTTC. It encodes CASSTRLAGPSYEQYF.

This rearrangement joins TRBV9 to TRBJ1-1; 7 bases fit TRBD1. V was pared by 0 bases and J by 4 bases, with 0 bases of the junction left unmatched. The CDR3 has 13 amino acids. The germline V gene encodes CDR1 SGDLS and CDR2 YYNGEE. The DNA for the CDR3 is TGTGCCAGCAGCGTAGGGGACAGCACTGAAGCTTTCTTT. Translation gives CASSVGDSTEAFF. The full variable domain, its missing parts supplied by reference TRBV9 and TRBJ1-1, is DSGVTQTPKHLITATGQRVTLRCSPRSGDLSVYWYQQSLDQGLQFLIQYYNGEERAKGNILERFSAQQFPDLHSELNLSSLELGDSALYFCASSVGDSTEAFFGQGTRLTVV.

In its sample, this clonotype was seen a few times. This sequence joins TRBV10-3 and TRBJ2-3; 7 bases map to TRBD2. V was pared by 3 bases and J by 4 bases, with 10 bases of the junction left unmatched. This CDR3 has 16 amino acids. Germline V CDR1 and CDR2: ENHRY, SYGVKD. The CDR3 DNA follows: TGTGCCATCAGTGACTTCGGCGGGAGAGGCGCAGATACGCAGTATTTT. Translating it yields CAISDFGGRGADTQYF.

The rearrangement links TRBV20-1 to TRBJ2-3, with 8 bases matching TRBD2. The CDR3 runs to 14 residues. Germline CDR1 is DFQATT and CDR2 is SNEGSKA (reference sequence). With 5 bases clipped from V and 5 bases from J, the junction kept 9 bases outside the gene matches. The CDR3 DNA sequence: TGCAGTGCTCCCAGAAAAGCGGGAGTAGATACGCAGTATTTT. Protein: CSAPRKAGVDTQYF.

The table lists this clonotype with a few counts. The CDR3: CASSLLSGSIYEQYF. CDR3 coding DNA: TGTGCCAGCAGCTTGCTTAGCGGGAGCATTTACGAGCAGTACTTC. V usage is TRBV5-5 and J usage is TRBJ2-7; TRBD2 matches 9 bases. CDR1 and CDR2 (germline): SGHKS, YYEKEE (reference sequence). The ends lost 1 base at V and 4 bases at J; junction bases unmatched: 6. The CDR3 has 15 amino acids.

This clonotype was recorded at least ten times. The chain carries TRBV4-2 and TRBJ2-1, with TRBD2 matching 9 bases. The V segment lost 0 bases and the J segment 2 bases; nucleotides outside the gene matches: 5. This CDR3 has 17 amino acids. The germline CDR1 and CDR2 sequences are LGHNA and YNFKEQ. The CDR3 nucleotides are TGTGCCAGCAGCCAAGAGTGGGCTAGCGGGACCTACAATGAGCAGTTCTTC. It is translated as CASSQEWASGTYNEQFF.

The rearrangement joins TRBV7-2 to TRBJ2-3, with 11 bases identical to TRBD2. CDR3 length equals 17 residues. Germline CDR1 is SGHTA and CDR2 is FQGNSA. V was pared by 5 bases and J by 3 bases, with 10 bases of the junction left unmatched. The CDR3 reads CASSGTLAGVMTDTQYF. CDR3 bases: TGTGCCAGCAGCGGAACACTAGCGGGAGTAATGACAGATACGCAGTATTTT.

The CDR3 DNA is TGTGCCAGCAGTTCACGCGGGACAGGGCGCAACGAGCAGTACTTC. Translated, it gives CASSSRGTGRNEQYF. V is TRBV7-9 and J is TRBJ2-7, with 9 bases matching TRBD1. This CDR3 contains 15 residues. The trim removed 6 bases at V and 5 bases at J, leaving 11 bases unmatched. CDR1 and CDR2 (germline): SEHNR, FQNEAQ (reference sequence). Supplemented by reference TRBV7-9 and TRBJ2-7, the full variable domain reads DTGVSQNPRHKITKRGQNVTFRCDPISEHNRLYWYRQTLGQGPEFLTYFQNEAQLEKSRLLSDRFSAERPKGSFSTLEIQRTEQGDSAMYLCASSSRGTGRNEQYFGPGTRLTVT.